The clone carrying this TCR beta chain was detected only a few times. Its specificity is not known. TCRdb called the reads again in MiXCR, with one record for every CDR3 protein. In the table there are about 110,000 distinct CDR3 sequences, around 30% of which are singletons. V lost 6 bases to trimming and J lost 5 bases; unmatched junction nucleotides: 13. The CDR3 contains 17 residues. Germline CDR1 and CDR2: SEHNR and FQNEAQ (reference sequence). The sample comes from a study of T cell repertoires in cytomegalovirus infection. General study points: Based on cumulative public TCR beta family frequency, carriers of CMV plus the relevant HLA were identified.

The chain has TRBV7-9 and TRBJ1-4, with TRBD1 matching 9 bases. This TCR derives from a human donor in good health (CMV status not recorded). Some clones in this sample may be carry-over from other donors' samples. Sequenced material: CD8+ T cells from cultured PBMCs, taken from culture after CMV antigen stimulation. The CDR3 loop reads CASRRGQGITANEKLFF. The DNA for the CDR3 is TGTGCCAGCAGAAGGGGACAGGGAATAACGGCGAATGAAAAACTGTTTTTT. Together with reference TRBV7-9 and TRBJ1-4, the CDR3 gives the full variable domain: DTGVSQNPRHKITKRGQNVTFRCDPISEHNRLYWYRQTLGQGPEFLTYFQNEAQLEKSRLLSDRFSAERPKGSFSTLEIQRTEQGDSAMYLCASRRGQGITANEKLFFGSGTQLSVL.